Following are 26 T cell receptor beta chains from one sample sequenced in a study of human T cells and chemical hapten exposure. The time point is: pre-sensitization, week 0. Sample treatment: therapeutic diphenylcyclopropenone sensitization with weekly scalp DPC. TCRdb processed the RACE reads anew with MiXCR; each CDR3 protein has one entry. The sample yields fewer than 300,000 distinct CDR3 sequences, 7.5% to 9% seen once. The sample here was whole blood, taken in connection with sensitization to the hapten diphenylcyclopropenone (DPC). These receptor sequences come from a woman between 35 and 50 years old with alopecia areata. Some clones in this sample may be carry-over from other donors' samples.

Only a few counts were recorded for this clonotype. The CDR3: CASLGDNQPQHF. The CDR3 nucleotides read TGTGCCAGCCTCGGGGACAATCAGCCCCAGCATTTT. The chain couples TRBV6-2 or TRBV6-3 to TRBJ1-5; D is uncertain. CDR3 length: 12 residues. Deletions cut 8 bases from V and 3 bases from J, with 8 bases between. Per the germline V gene, CDR1 is MNHEY and CDR2 is SVGEGT.

The rearrangement uses TRBV20-1 and TRBJ1-1, with D possibly TRBD1 on 5 matching bases. CDR3 length equals 14 residues. Between the trimmed V and J ends, which lost 0 bases and 11 bases, there was a span of 19 bases. CDR1 and CDR2 (germline): DFQATT, SNEGSKA (reference sequence). The DNA of the CDR3 is TGCAGTGCTAGAGATCCACTCGGGGCCAGGGAGGCTTTCTTT. Encoded protein: CSARDPLGAREAFF.

The chain's CDR3 is CASARDSSYEQYF. In DNA form, the CDR3 reads TGCGCCAGCGCCCGGGACAGCTCCTACGAGCAGTACTTC. This chain links TRBV5-1 with TRBJ2-7; 7 bases match TRBD1. V was pared by 7 bases and J by 0 bases, with 4 bases of the junction left unmatched. Germline values: CDR1 SGHRS, CDR2 YFSETQ. This CDR3 has 13 residues.

This clonotype was recorded a few times. The rearrangement uses TRBV6-1 and TRBJ2-3; tentatively, D is TRBD2 (7 bases). Per the germline V gene, CDR1 is MNHNS and CDR2 is SASEGT. Trimming took 3 bases from V and 4 from J, leaving 8 bases between them. This CDR3 has 13 residues. The CDR3 bases are TGTGCCAGCAGTGAGGGGGGGCCAGATACGCAGTATTTT. Protein sequence: CASSEGGPDTQYF.

The CDR3 coding sequence is TGTGCCAGCAGCGTAAGACAGGGGGCCCGCGACGAGCAGTACTTC. Translated: CASSVRQGARDEQYF. V and J are TRBV7-9 and TRBJ2-7; TRBD1 matches 10 bases. Germline V gene data show CDR1 as SEHNR and CDR2 as FQNEAQ (reference sequence). J gave up 5 bases and V 5 bases, and 9 bases lay outside the gene matches. The CDR3 is 15 amino acids.

This clonotype was observed a few times. The rearrangement joins TRBV12-3 or TRBV12-4 to TRBJ2-5; 7 nucleotides agree with TRBD1. The CDR3 covers 13 residues. V shed 6 bases, J shed 1 base, and the junction held 2 bases outside the gene matches. CDR3 in amino acids: CASRGGPQETQYF. The CDR3 DNA follows: TGTGCCAGCAGAGGGGGCCCCCAAGAGACCCAGTACTTC.

This clonotype was observed a few times. V gene TRBV7-6 combines with J gene TRBJ1-6; TRBD1 matches 9 bases. The CDR3 covers 15 residues. Germline lookup yields CDR1 SGHVS and CDR2 FNYEAQ. J gave up 6 bases and V 4 bases, and 4 bases lay outside the gene matches. The CDR3 sequence is CASSSQGAINSPLHF. The DNA for the CDR3 is TGTGCCAGCAGCTCACAGGGGGCGATTAATTCACCCCTCCACTTT.

This clonotype occurred once. The rearrangement links TRBV7-3 to TRBJ2-2; D tentatively reads TRBD1 or TRBD2 (5 bases each). Trimming left V 5 bases short and J 0 bases short, with 16 bases between. The length of the CDR3 is 17 residues. The germline V gene encodes CDR1 SGHTA and CDR2 FQGTGA. The CDR3 loop reads CASSPQHGTANTGELFF. Here the CDR3 DNA reads TGTGCCAGCAGCCCCCAACATGGGACCGCGAACACCGGGGAGCTGTTTTTT.

This chain connects TRBV20-1 to TRBJ2-7; D is possibly TRBD2 (5 bases). The CDR3 contains 14 residues. CDR1 and CDR2 (germline): DFQATT, SNEGSKA (reference sequence). The V end lost 6 bases, the J end lost 3 bases, and 18 bases lay between the germline ends. In DNA, the CDR3 is TGCAGTGCACCCGTGGGAGCGGCAGACTACGAGCAGTACTTC. It encodes CSAPVGAADYEQYF.

The chain links TRBV6-2 or TRBV6-3 to TRBJ2-1; D might be TRBD1 or TRBD2, each matching 5 bases. V lost 7 bases and J 8 bases, leaving 18 bases between the germline ends. The CDR3 contains 14 residues. Germline-derived CDR1 and CDR2 are MNHEY and SVGEGT. Here the CDR3 reads CASNNQAVGDEQFF. For the CDR3, the DNA is TGTGCCAGCAACAATCAGGCAGTGGGGGATGAGCAGTTCTTC.

This clonotype appeared a few times. V and J are TRBV7-2 and TRBJ2-5, with D tentatively TRBD2 (6 bases). Germline CDR1 is SGHTA and CDR2 is FQGNSA. Between the trimmed V and J ends, which lost 5 bases and 5 bases, there was a span of 12 bases. This CDR3 is 13 amino acids long. CDR3 in amino acids: CASSRDLAETQYF. In DNA, the CDR3 is TGTGCCAGCAGCCGGGACTTGGCCGAGACCCAGTACTTC. The whole variable domain, remainder taken from reference TRBV7-2 and TRBJ2-5, is GAGVSQSPSNKVTEKGKDVELRCDPISGHTALYWYRQSLGQGLEFLIYFQGNSAPDKSGLPSDRFSAERTGGSVSTLTIQRTQQEDSAVYLCASSRDLAETQYFGPGTRLLVL.

This clonotype was seen a handful of times. The chain links TRBV25-1 to TRBJ2-1; D unresolved. This CDR3 has 13 residues. The V gene's germline CDR1 is MGHDK and CDR2 SYGVNS. The V end lost 3 bases, the J end lost 13 bases, and 16 bases lay between the germline ends. CDR3 in amino acids: CASSEDIPMSQFF. CDR3 sequence (DNA): TGTGCCAGCAGTGAGGATATACCAATGAGCCAGTTCTTC. Full variable domain (rest looked up from reference TRBV25-1 and TRBJ2-1): EADIYQTPRYLVIGTGKKITLECSQTMGHDKMYWYQQDPGMELHLIHYSYGVNSTEKGDLSSESTVSRIRTEHFPLTLESARPSHTSQYLCASSEDIPMSQFFGPGTRLTVL.

This clonotype was counted ten times or more. The chain has TRBV12-3 or TRBV12-4 and TRBJ2-6; D unclear. V dropped 2 bases and J dropped 2 bases, with 10 bases sitting between them. The CDR3 consists of 16 residues. In nucleotides, the CDR3 is TGTGCCAGCAGTTTACAAGGAACCCCTGGGGCCAACGTCCTGACTTTC. This gives the protein CASSLQGTPGANVLTF.

The rearrangement uses TRBV15 and TRBJ2-2; 9 nucleotides match TRBD1. CDR1 is LNHNV, CDR2 YYDKDF, per germline (reference sequence). The CDR3 length is 18 residues. J lost 4 bases, V lost 1 base, and 10 bases had no gene match. DNA of the CDR3: TGTGCCACCAGCAGAGTTGTTGGTAGGACAGGGGTCACCGGGGAGCTGTTTTTT. Translating it yields CATSRVVGRTGVTGELFF.

This clonotype was seen only a few times. This chain joins TRBV6-5 and TRBJ2-1; 12 nucleotides agree with TRBD2. Germline-derived CDR1 and CDR2 are MNHEY and SVGAGI. V shed 7 bases and J 8 bases; nucleotides not matched to a gene: 9. The CDR3 is 15 amino acids. CDR3: CASTSWTSGTDEQFF. CDR3 DNA sequence: TGTGCCAGCACTTCGTGGACTAGCGGGACCGATGAGCAGTTCTTC.

This clonotype was counted ten times or more. The chain employs TRBV4-3 and TRBJ1-5, with unresolved D. The CDR3 consists of 16 residues. The germline gives CDR1 LGHNA, CDR2 YSLEER. V lost 0 bases, J lost 2 bases, and 11 bases lay in between. The CDR3 sequence is CASSQDYLRGNQPQHF. The CDR3 nucleotides read TGCGCCAGCAGCCAAGATTACCTGCGGGGCAATCAGCCCCAGCATTTT.

The chain is built from TRBV20-1 and TRBJ2-3; possibly TRBD1 for D (5 bases). The length of the CDR3 is 16 residues. From germline, CDR1 is DFQATT and CDR2 SNEGSKA (reference sequence). With 3 bases removed from V and 2 bases from J, the gap between germline ends came to 18 bases. CDR3 coding DNA: TGCAGTGCTAGTGCACGGTTGCAGGGCCTCACAGATACGCAGTATTTT. Its translation is CSASARLQGLTDTQYF.

This clonotype was recorded a few times. The chain uses TRBV27 and TRBJ2-7; TRBD1 matches 7 bases. The trim removed 8 bases at V and 9 bases at J, leaving 7 bases unmatched. The germline V gene encodes CDR1 MNHEY and CDR2 SMNVEV (reference sequence). This CDR3 comprises 11 residues. As DNA, the CDR3 is TGTGCCAGCCCCCCCCGACAGGGGCAGTACTTC. Its protein product is CASPPRQGQYF.

This clonotype was detected a few times. The chain couples TRBV20-1 to TRBJ2-7; the D gene is possibly TRBD2 (5 bases). CDR1 is DFQATT, CDR2 SNEGSKA, per germline (reference sequence). Trimming pared 0 bases from V and 6 bases from J, leaving 12 bases between. This CDR3 is 13 amino acids long. The CDR3 DNA follows: TGCAGTGCTAGAGACGGGGTTTCAAGCGAGCAGTACTTC. Its protein is CSARDGVSSEQYF.

A remark on this clonotype: A junction end diverges from the germline sequence, so it may reflect a read error. The chain carries TRBV7-2 and TRBJ2-1; D may be TRBD2 (5 bases). Germline V lookup: CDR1 SGHTA, CDR2 FQGNSA. This CDR3 has 14 amino acids. In DNA, the CDR3 is TGTGTCAGCAGCTTAGAAGGCGGGTACAATGAGCAGTTCTTC. It specifies CVSSLEGGYNEQFF.

The gene calls are TRBV7-9 and TRBJ2-7; D might be TRBD2 (6 bases). The CDR3 spans 17 residues. Germline-derived CDR1 and CDR2 are SEHNR and FQNEAQ (reference sequence). Trimming removed 5 bases at V and 2 bases at J, with 22 bases between. CDR3 region: CASSVGGAGHYPYEQYF. For the CDR3, the DNA is TGTGCCAGCAGCGTAGGCGGGGCAGGACACTATCCCTACGAGCAGTACTTC. The variable domain in full, completed from reference TRBV7-9 and TRBJ2-7, reads DTGVSQNPRHKITKRGQNVTFRCDPISEHNRLYWYRQTLGQGPEFLTYFQNEAQLEKSRLLSDRFSAERPKGSFSTLEIQRTEQGDSAMYLCASSVGGAGHYPYEQYFGPGTRLTVT.

The V call is TRBV28, the J call TRBJ1-6; maybe TRBD1 (5 bases). Trimming removed 3 bases from V and 7 bases from J, with 10 bases in between. CDR3 length: 14 residues. CDR1 and CDR2 from the germline V gene are MDHEN and SYDVKM. The CDR3 loop is CASSFWGSNSPLHF. CDR3 nucleotides: TGTGCCAGCAGTTTCTGGGGCTCAAATTCACCCCTCCACTTT.

This clonotype was detected many times. J is TRBJ1-5 and V is TRBV2, with TRBD1 identical over 9 bases. Germline CDR1 and CDR2: SNHLY and FYNNEI. V was clipped by 8 bases and J by 7 bases; unmatched bases: 12. This CDR3 spans 15 amino acids. The DNA of the CDR3 is TGTGCCAGCGAGGAATCGACAGGGGGTGGACAGCCCCAGCATTTT. Translating gives CASEESTGGGQPQHF.

This clonotype was seen repeatedly, ten times or more. The V and J genes are TRBV7-9 and TRBJ2-7; no clear D gene. CDR3 length: 12 residues. V dropped 3 bases and J dropped 4 bases, with 7 bases sitting between them. The germline V gene has CDR1 SEHNR and CDR2 FQNEAQ (reference sequence). The CDR3 DNA reads as TGTGCCAGCAGCTTTGACGTGTACGAGCAGTACTTC. Translation: CASSFDVYEQYF.

This clonotype was seen only a few times. The gene calls are TRBV12-3 or TRBV12-4 and TRBJ2-1; D is uncertain. Trimming pared 10 bases from V and 7 bases from J, leaving 17 bases between. This CDR3 contains 13 residues. CDR3 in amino acids: CATRLGKANEQFF. CDR3 DNA sequence: TGTGCCACCCGGCTGGGCAAGGCGAATGAGCAGTTCTTC.

This chain connects TRBV7-8 to TRBJ2-2; D is possibly TRBD1 or TRBD2 (5 bases each). There are 12 residues in the CDR3. The germline V gene has CDR1 SGHVS and CDR2 FQNEAQ. Trimming removed 8 bases from V and 7 bases from J, with 11 bases in between. CDR3: CASREGNGELFF. The CDR3 coding sequence is TGTGCCAGCCGCGAGGGGAACGGGGAGCTGTTTTTT.